These 15 T cell receptor beta chains originate from one sample sequenced in a study of T cells after yellow fever vaccination. TCRdb called the 5' RACE reads again in MiXCR, with one record for every CDR3 protein. The table shows 300,000 to 450,000 distinct CDR3 sequences, with approximately 8% occurring only once. The specimen comprised PBMCs, sampled 45 days after the first yellow fever vaccination. Every receptor here comes from a man between 18 and 35 years old who received the YFV17D yellow fever vaccine.

This clonotype was counted a few times. The CDR3 reads CANRDRGYEQYF. DNA for the CDR3: TGTGCCAACCGGGACAGGGGGTACGAGCAGTACTTC. This chain uses TRBV2 with TRBJ2-7; 11 nucleotides line up with TRBD1. J gave up 4 bases and V 10 bases, and 3 bases lay outside the gene matches. Germline CDR1 reads SNHLY; CDR2 reads FYNNEI. CDR3 length: 12 amino acids. Full variable domain (outside the CDR3, taken from reference TRBV2 and TRBJ2-7): EPEVTQTPSHQVTQMGQEVILRCVPISNHLYFYWYRQILGQKVEFLVSFYNNEISEKSEIFDDQFSVERPDGSNFTLKIRSTKLEDSAMYFCANRDRGYEQYFGPGTRLTVT.

Details on this clonotype: At one of its ends the junction is not consistent with the germline gene, which may arise from a read error. The V call is TRBV20-1, the J call TRBJ2-5, with D maybe TRBD2 (6 bases). Germline lookup yields CDR1 DFQATT and CDR2 SNEGSKA (reference sequence). CDR3 length equals 14 residues. In nucleotides, the CDR3 is TGCTGTGCTAGCAGGGAGGCAAGGGAAGAGACCCAGTACTTC. Protein: CCASREAREETQYF.

This clonotype came up a few times. V gene TRBV2 combines with J gene TRBJ2-5; 7 nucleotides line up with TRBD2. Germline values: CDR1 SNHLY, CDR2 FYNNEI. The CDR3 runs 14 residues. V lost 7 bases to trimming and J lost 4 bases; unmatched junction nucleotides: 9. The DNA of the CDR3 is TGTGCCAGCAACCGGGGGGTCCGTGGAGAGACCCAGTACTTC. Amino acids: CASNRGVRGETQYF.

The chain recombines TRBV7-9 with TRBJ2-1; D is possibly TRBD2 (6 bases). This CDR3 is built from 15 residues. Germline assignment: CDR1 SEHNR and CDR2 FQNEAQ (reference sequence). V was trimmed by 2 bases and J by 3 bases, leaving 11 bases between them. Here the CDR3 reads CASSLWVSGYNEQFF. In DNA, the CDR3 is TGTGCCAGCAGCTTATGGGTTAGCGGCTACAATGAGCAGTTCTTC. Full variable domain (missing parts from reference TRBV7-9 and TRBJ2-1): DTGVSQNPRHKITKRGQNVTFRCDPISEHNRLYWYRQTLGQGPEFLTYFQNEAQLEKSRLLSDRFSAERPKGSFSTLEIQRTEQGDSAMYLCASSLWVSGYNEQFFGPGTRLTVL.

The gene calls are TRBV10-3 and TRBJ1-5; possible D gene TRBD1, 5 bases. CDR1 is ENHRY and CDR2 is SYGVKD in the germline V gene. The CDR3 sequence is 15 residues long. With 0 bases removed from V and 5 bases from J, the gap between germline ends came to 11 bases. The CDR3 DNA reads TGTGCCATCAGTGAGTCGATGGGCAGGGATCAGCCCCAGCATTTT. Its protein is CAISESMGRDQPQHF.

Only a few counts were recorded for this clonotype. V gene TRBV10-3 combines with J gene TRBJ2-1; 8 bases map to TRBD2. J lost 8 bases, V lost 11 bases, and 29 bases had no gene match. From germline, CDR1 is ENHRY and CDR2 SYGVKD. The CDR3 loop spans 19 amino acids. This chain's CDR3 is CAPVCGSGTAGLELDEQFF. The CDR3 nucleotides read TGTGCCCCTGTATGCGGGTCGGGGACCGCGGGACTAGAGCTCGATGAGCAGTTCTTC.

The rearrangement uses TRBV28 and TRBJ2-2; D is ambiguous. V lost 6 bases, J lost 4 bases, and 6 bases lay in between. The CDR3 contains 12 residues. Per germline, CDR1 MDHEN and CDR2 SYDVKM. The CDR3 here is CASRAFTGELFF. In nucleotides, the CDR3 is TGTGCCAGCAGAGCCTTCACCGGGGAGCTGTTTTTT. The variable domain in full, completed from reference TRBV28 and TRBJ2-2, reads DVKVTQSSRYLVKRTGEKVFLECVQDMDHENMFWYRQDPGLGLRLIYFSYDVKMKEKGDIPEGYSVSREKKERFSLILESASTNQTSMYLCASRAFTGELFFGEGSRLTVL.

The chain recombines TRBV6-1 with TRBJ2-4; 9 nucleotides agree with TRBD1. There are 14 residues in the CDR3. The germline V gene has CDR1 MNHNS and CDR2 SASEGT. Unmatched junction bases numbered 6, after V lost 6 bases and J lost 6 bases. CDR3 sequence: CASSGTGKGNIQYF. In DNA form, the CDR3 reads TGTGCCAGCAGCGGGACAGGGAAGGGAAACATTCAGTACTTC.

This rearrangement joins TRBV18 to TRBJ1-5, with D perhaps TRBD1 (5 bases). The germline V and J ends were trimmed by 0 bases and 7 bases, with 10 bases remaining between them. This CDR3 region has 14 residues. Germline CDR1 is KGHSH and CDR2 is LQKENI. The CDR3 bases are TGTGCCAGCTCACCACCGGGGGGTGGACAGCCCCAGCATTTT. This gives the protein CASSPPGGGQPQHF.

The chain carries TRBV6-5 and TRBJ2-3; TRBD2 agrees at 8 bases. Germline CDR1 reads MNHEY; CDR2 reads SVGAGI. The CDR3 contains 18 residues. The V and J ends lost 2 bases and 2 bases, in that order; junction bases with no gene match: 12. This CDR3 reads CASSYMGSGGGLTDTQYF. In nucleotides, the CDR3 is TGTGCCAGCAGTTACATGGGTTCCGGGGGGGGGCTCACAGATACGCAGTATTTT.

This clonotype has a handful of counts. V and J are TRBV12-3 or TRBV12-4 and TRBJ1-3, with unresolved D. Trimming cost V 6 bases and J 0 bases, with 6 bases left between them. CDR3 length: 13 amino acids. CDR3 region: CASRENSGNTIYF. The CDR3 bases are TGTGCCAGCAGAGAAAACTCTGGAAACACCATATATTTT.

This clonotype was detected a few times. The chain carries TRBV12-3 or TRBV12-4 and TRBJ2-3; TRBD1 agrees at 8 bases. The CDR3 sequence is 15 residues long. V lost 3 bases to trimming and J lost 1 base; unmatched junction nucleotides: 3. The CDR3: CASSFPGQGTDTQYF. DNA of the CDR3: TGTGCCAGCAGTTTTCCGGGACAGGGCACAGATACGCAGTATTTT.

The chain combines TRBV6-5 with TRBJ2-1; 12 bases agree with TRBD2. CDR1 and CDR2 (germline): MNHEY, SVGAGI. V shed 2 bases, J shed 7 bases, and the junction held 9 bases outside the gene matches. CDR3 length equals 17 residues. CDR3 loop: CASSYRASGGAVNEQFF. For the CDR3, the DNA is TGTGCCAGCAGTTACCGGGCTAGCGGGGGGGCCGTGAATGAGCAGTTCTTC.

The gene calls are TRBV20-1 and TRBJ1-2; no firm D call. With 4 bases removed from V and 4 bases from J, the gap between germline ends came to 19 bases. The germline CDR1 and CDR2 sequences are DFQATT and SNEGSKA (reference sequence). The CDR3 sequence is 15 residues long. CDR3 region: CSATPPRTAGYGYTF. The CDR3 bases are TGCAGTGCTACGCCTCCGAGAACAGCAGGCTATGGCTACACCTTC.

V is TRBV7-2 and J is TRBJ1-1; the D is unclear. V was clipped by 3 bases and J by 10 bases, with 15 bases between them. The CDR3 has 13 amino acids. Looked up from germline, CDR1 is SGHTA and CDR2 is FQGNSA. The CDR3: CASSFAVGEAAFF. The CDR3 bases are TGTGCCAGCAGCTTCGCCGTTGGGGAGGCAGCTTTCTTT.